Below are 10 T cell receptor beta chains sequenced from a single sample in a study of beta chain features in type 1 diabetes. Which antigens these TCRs recognize remains unknown. Overall study results and limits: Moderate yet significant TCRB CDR3 shortening was seen in Type 1 diabetes patients in all four CD4+ subsets.

The whole isolated RNA underwent reverse transcription, so sequencing captured expressed TCRB transcripts. Repertoires were generated with immunoSEQ multiplex PCR, while TCRdb's copy carries only in-frame clones and drops some. In the table there are about 710,000 clones, around 15% of which are singletons. Material: naive CD4+ T cells from blood. The receptor set was obtained from a man between 18 and 29 years old with type 1 diabetes.

This chain connects TRBV29-1 to TRBJ1-2; TRBD1 is a possible D gene (6 bases). V was shortened by 1 base and J by 6 bases, with 15 bases between the two germline ends. Germline CDR1 is SQVTM and CDR2 is ANQGSEA. The CDR3 runs to 14 residues. The CDR3 DNA sequence: TGCAGCGTTGAAGGGATTGGGGGGCTCGATGGCTACACCTTC. Its protein is CSVEGIGGLDGYTF.

Comments on this clone: Other DNA sequences in this sample translate to the same CDR3. The rearrangement links TRBV7-2 to TRBJ2-3; D is uncertain. Trimming shortened V by 5 bases and J by 2 bases, and 5 bases separated the two germline ends. CDR1 is SGHTA, CDR2 FQGNSA, per germline. CDR3 size: 12 residues. The CDR3 loop is CASSQYTDTQYF. For the CDR3, the DNA is TGTGCCAGCAGCCAGTACACAGATACGCAGTATTTT.

V is TRBV10-1 and J is TRBJ2-4, with 7 bases that match TRBD1. From germline, CDR1 is WNHNN and CDR2 SYGVQD (reference sequence). J was trimmed by 9 bases and V by 0 bases; bases with no gene match: 5. This CDR3 has 14 amino acids. The CDR3 nucleotides read TGCGCCAGCAGTGAGTCTGACAGGGTTGGCATTCAGTACTTC. Translated, it gives CASSESDRVGIQYF.

The chain links TRBV30 to TRBJ2-6; 9 bases agree with TRBD2. The CDR3 contains 14 residues. Germline values: CDR1 GTSNPN, CDR2 SVGIG (reference sequence). The CDR3 coding sequence is TGTGCTTGCGGGGGGGGCTCTGGGGCCAACGTCCTGACTTTC. This sequence encodes CACGGGSGANVLTF.

The V and J genes are TRBV15 and TRBJ2-1; 8 bases are a match to TRBD2. The junction had 5 bases not matched to a gene; V was cut back by 5 bases and J by 2 bases. The CDR3 runs to 15 residues. Germline V gene lookup returns CDR1 LNHNV and CDR2 YYDKDF (reference sequence). The CDR3 protein is CATSGGLGAYNEQFF. The CDR3 DNA reads as TGTGCCACCAGCGGGGGACTAGGAGCCTACAATGAGCAGTTCTTC.

The CDR3 sequence is CAWGQGVDTQYF. DNA for the CDR3: TGTGCCTGGGGACAGGGAGTAGATACGCAGTATTTT. V and J are TRBV30 and TRBJ2-3; 8 nucleotides match TRBD1. The CDR3 consists of 12 residues. Trimming cost V 5 bases and J 5 bases; bases outside gene matches: 3. The V gene's germline CDR1 is GTSNPN and CDR2 SVGIG (reference sequence).

This chain connects TRBV9 to TRBJ2-1, with D unclear. The CDR3 spans 12 residues. V lost 0 bases to trimming and J lost 10 bases, with 8 bases between them. Looked up from germline, CDR1 is SGDLS and CDR2 is YYNGEE. The CDR3 DNA reads TGTGCCAGCAGCGTAGCTGTAAACGAGCAGTTCTTC. Amino acids: CASSVAVNEQFF.

This clone appeared a few times. V is TRBV28 and J is TRBJ1-6; no definite D call. Germline V CDR1 and CDR2: MDHEN, SYDVKM. CDR3 size: 14 residues. V gave up 1 base and J gave up 14 bases, with 15 bases separating them. The DNA of the CDR3 is TGTGCCAGCAGTTTATTCTTGCCAGAATTCACCCTCCACTTT. Amino acids: CASSLFLPEFTLHF.

This clone was detected only a few times. The V call is TRBV7-2, the J call TRBJ2-1; 9 bases agree with TRBD2. The germline CDR1 and CDR2 sequences are SGHTA and FQGNSA. The CDR3 loop spans 16 amino acids. V lost 2 bases to trimming and J lost 6 bases; unmatched junction nucleotides: 8. The CDR3 DNA reads TGTGCCAGCAGCTTACAAGCGGGAGGTTATGGCAATGAGCAGTTCTTC. This gives the protein CASSLQAGGYGNEQFF.

This clone was seen only a few times. V usage is TRBV4-3 and J usage is TRBJ2-3, with TRBD2 matching 10 bases. CDR3 length equals 16 residues. The ends lost 1 base at V and 0 bases at J; junction bases unmatched: 1. CDR1 is LGHNA and CDR2 is YSLEER in the germline V gene. For the CDR3, the DNA is TGCGCCAGCAGCCAAGCTAGCGGGAGTAGCACAGATACGCAGTATTTT. It translates to CASSQASGSSTDTQYF.